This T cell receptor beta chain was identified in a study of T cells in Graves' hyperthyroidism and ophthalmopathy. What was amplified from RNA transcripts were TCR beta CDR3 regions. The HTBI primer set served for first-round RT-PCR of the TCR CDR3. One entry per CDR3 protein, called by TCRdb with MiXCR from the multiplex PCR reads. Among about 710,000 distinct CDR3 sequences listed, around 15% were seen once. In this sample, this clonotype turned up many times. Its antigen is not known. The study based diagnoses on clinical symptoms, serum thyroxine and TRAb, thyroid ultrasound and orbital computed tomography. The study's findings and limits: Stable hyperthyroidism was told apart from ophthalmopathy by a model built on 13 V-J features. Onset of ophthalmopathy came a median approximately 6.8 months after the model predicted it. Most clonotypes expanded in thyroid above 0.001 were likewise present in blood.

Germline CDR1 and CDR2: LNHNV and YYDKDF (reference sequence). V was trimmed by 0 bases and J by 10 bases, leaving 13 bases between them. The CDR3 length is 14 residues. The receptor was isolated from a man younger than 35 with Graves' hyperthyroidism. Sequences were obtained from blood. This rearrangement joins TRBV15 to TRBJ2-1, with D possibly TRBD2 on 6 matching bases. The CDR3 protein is CATSRDLGGGEQFF. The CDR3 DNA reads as TGTGCCACCAGCAGAGATCTTGGGGGAGGCGAGCAGTTCTTC.